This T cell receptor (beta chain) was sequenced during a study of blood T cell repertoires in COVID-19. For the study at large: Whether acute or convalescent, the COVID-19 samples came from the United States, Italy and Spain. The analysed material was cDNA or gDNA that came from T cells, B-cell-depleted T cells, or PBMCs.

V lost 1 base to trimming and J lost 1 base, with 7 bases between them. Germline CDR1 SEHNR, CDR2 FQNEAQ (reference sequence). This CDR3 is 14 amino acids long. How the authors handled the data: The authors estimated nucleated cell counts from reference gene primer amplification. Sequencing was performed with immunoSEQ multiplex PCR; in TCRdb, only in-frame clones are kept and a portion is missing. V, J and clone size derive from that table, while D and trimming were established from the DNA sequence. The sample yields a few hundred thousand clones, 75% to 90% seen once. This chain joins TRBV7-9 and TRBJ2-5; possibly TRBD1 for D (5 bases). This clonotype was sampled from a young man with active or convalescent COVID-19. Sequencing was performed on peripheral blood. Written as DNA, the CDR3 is TGTGCCAGCAGCTTAGTGCAGGGCCAAGAGACCCAGTACTTC. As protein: CASSLVQGQETQYF.